A single sample is the source of the 5 T cell receptor beta chains below, sequenced in a study of blood T cells in healthy people across ages. Alongside a J-beta primer mix, a sample-barcoded 5' primer served in a second PCR lasting about 6 to 12 cycles. Each CDR3 protein is one row after TCRdb ran MiXCR on the 5' RACE reads. The sample consists of around 900,000 distinct CDR3 sequences, under 35% of them appearing once. The sample consisted of blood. The receptors stem from a woman of 80 years or more in good health.

Many counts were recorded for this clonotype. The chain recombines TRBV6-1 with TRBJ2-1; TRBD2 matches 8 bases. With V trimmed by 11 bases and J by 4 bases, 22 bases remained unmatched. CDR3 size: 18 residues. The germline V gene encodes CDR1 MNHNS and CDR2 SASEGT. The CDR3 sequence is CAGSLYSVAGGLYNEQFF. CDR3 sequence (DNA): TGTGCCGGTTCGTTATATTCGGTTGCGGGGGGCCTTTACAATGAGCAGTTCTTC.

As regards this clonotype: A single base separates this from a much larger clone, so it may be a read error. The CDR3 bases are TGTGCCTGCAGTTTCAGCTCCCGGGACAGGGGTCAAGAGACCCAGTACTTC. Amino acids: CACSFSSRDRGQETQYF. The V gene is TRBV27, the J gene TRBJ2-5; 10 bases align to TRBD1. This CDR3 is 17 amino acids long. Germline assignment: CDR1 MNHEY and CDR2 SMNVEV (reference sequence).

The table lists this clonotype with many counts. V and J are TRBV7-2 and TRBJ2-1, with 10 bases matching TRBD2. Germline CDR1 and CDR2: SGHTA and FQGNSA. The CDR3 extends over 13 amino acids. J lost 7 bases, V lost 8 bases, and 5 bases had no gene match. CDR3 protein: CASVSGGANEQFF. Here the CDR3 DNA reads TGTGCCAGCGTCAGCGGGGGGGCTAATGAGCAGTTCTTC.

The rearrangement joins TRBV5-6 to TRBJ2-1; weak D call: TRBD1 (5 bases). The germline V gene has CDR1 SGHDT and CDR2 YYEEEE. The CDR3 covers 14 residues. V was clipped by 4 bases and J by 3 bases, with 11 bases between them. The DNA for the CDR3 is TGTGCCAGCAGCCTAAGACAGTACTACAATGAGCAGTTCTTC. Translating it yields CASSLRQYYNEQFF.

This clonotype was seen repeatedly, ten times or more. The chain links TRBV20-1 to TRBJ2-7, with 7 bases aligning to TRBD1. This CDR3 contains 11 residues. Germline CDR1 and CDR2: DFQATT and SNEGSKA (reference sequence). The chain's CDR3 is CSGDSSYEQYF. As DNA, the CDR3 is TGCAGCGGGGACAGTTCCTACGAGCAGTACTTC.